This T cell receptor (beta chain) was captured by sequencing in a study of shared clonotypes between healthy human individuals. The J segment lost 4 bases and the V segment lost 4 bases, leaving 12 bases of the junction unmatched. CDR1 and CDR2 from the germline V gene are SGHNT and YYREEE (reference sequence). The CDR3 consists of 16 residues. Some clones are missing from TCRdb's copy, which holds only in-frame ones; the method was immunoSEQ multiplex PCR. The sample lists approximately 2,000,000 clones; roughly 92% were seen once. Sequenced material: naive CD4+ T cells from PBMCs. The subset was: CD45RA+ positively selected. This chain links TRBV5-4 with TRBJ2-7, with 9 nucleotides matching TRBD1. The receptor was derived from a young man in good health. Some clones in this sample may be carry-over from other donors' samples. CDR3 region: CASSEWGYRGRYEQYF. The CDR3 bases are TGTGCCAGCAGCGAGTGGGGGTACAGGGGGCGTTACGAGCAGTACTTC.